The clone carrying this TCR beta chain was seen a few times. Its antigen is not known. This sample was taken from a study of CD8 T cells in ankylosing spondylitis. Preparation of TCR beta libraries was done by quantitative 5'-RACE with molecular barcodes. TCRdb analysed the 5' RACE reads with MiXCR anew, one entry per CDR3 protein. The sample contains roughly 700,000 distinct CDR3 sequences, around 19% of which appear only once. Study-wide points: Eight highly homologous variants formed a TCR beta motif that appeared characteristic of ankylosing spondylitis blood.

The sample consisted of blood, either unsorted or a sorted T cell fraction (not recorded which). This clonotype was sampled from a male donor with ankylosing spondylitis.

CDR3 in DNA: TGCAGTGCTAGAGATCAGGTCGGGGCGTTCTTC. It codes for CSARDQVGAFF. The chain combines TRBV20-1 with TRBJ2-1; tentatively, D is TRBD1 or TRBD2 (5 bases each). Germline CDR1 and CDR2: DFQATT and SNEGSKA (reference sequence). The germline V and J ends were trimmed by 0 bases and 15 bases, with 12 bases remaining between them. The CDR3 runs to 11 residues.